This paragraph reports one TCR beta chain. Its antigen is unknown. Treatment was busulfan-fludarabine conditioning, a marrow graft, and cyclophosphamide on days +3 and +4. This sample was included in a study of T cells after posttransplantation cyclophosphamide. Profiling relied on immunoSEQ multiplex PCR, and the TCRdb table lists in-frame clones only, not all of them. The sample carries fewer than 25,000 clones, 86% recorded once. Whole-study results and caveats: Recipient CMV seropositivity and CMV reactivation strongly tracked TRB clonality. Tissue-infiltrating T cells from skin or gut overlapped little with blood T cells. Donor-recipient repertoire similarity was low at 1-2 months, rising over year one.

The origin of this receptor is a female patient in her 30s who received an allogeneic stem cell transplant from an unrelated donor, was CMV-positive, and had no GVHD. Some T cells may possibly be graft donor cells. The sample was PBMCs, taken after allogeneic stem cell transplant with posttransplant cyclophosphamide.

The CDR3 nucleotides read TGTGCCAGCAGAGGACAGGGGATTTACGAGCAGTACTTC. It translates to CASRGQGIYEQYF. The J gene is TRBJ2-7, the V gene TRBV7-9, with TRBD1 matching 9 bases. The V gene's germline CDR1 is SEHNR and CDR2 FQNEAQ (reference sequence). Trimming at V came to 6 bases and at J to 4 bases, leaving 4 bases not matched to a gene. The CDR3 is 13 residues long.